These 12 T cell receptor beta chains share one sample of origin, sequenced in a study of blood T cell repertoires in COVID-19 (dated by TCRdb to 2020 to 2022). The library was produced with the immunoSEQ multiplex PCR assay. The table comes from immuneACCESS by way of TCRdb, which keeps in-frame sequences with V and J called. Part of the clones is missing from these tables; in studies checked, under half for an unresolved V gene and the rest for unknown reasons. The table for this sample lists 350,000 or so clones; more than 75% of them were counted only once. Over 9.5% of the sample lies in the top ten. Sequencing was carried out using peripheral blood. The source of these receptors is a woman younger than 45 with COVID-19, enrolled during active disease.

V gene TRBV28 combines with J gene TRBJ2-1; TRBD1 matches 8 bases. The CDR3 contains 16 residues. V lost 6 bases to trimming and J lost 8 bases; unmatched junction nucleotides: 15. In germline, CDR1 is MDHEN, CDR2 SYDVKM. The CDR3 loop reads CASSYTKPSGGDEQFF. The CDR3, as DNA: TGTGCCAGCAGCTACACTAAACCCTCAGGGGGCGATGAGCAGTTCTTC.

The V call is TRBV29-1, the J call TRBJ2-7, with TRBD2 as a possible D gene (7 bases). Germline values: CDR1 SQVTM, CDR2 ANQGSEA. The ends were cut back, 6 bases at V and 6 bases at J, with 21 bases in the middle. The CDR3 contains 14 residues. The CDR3: CSVGGAAGSTEQYF. In nucleotides, the CDR3 is TGCAGCGTGGGGGGGGCGGCGGGCTCGACCGAGCAGTACTTC.

This clone showed up just once. The CDR3 DNA reads TGTGCCAGCAGAGGACAGGTCCCGTACGAGCAGTACTTC. Its translation is CASRGQVPYEQYF. The V call is TRBV28, the J call TRBJ2-7; TRBD1 matches 7 bases. Germline V CDR1 and CDR2: MDHEN, SYDVKM. The V gene end was trimmed by 6 bases and the J gene end by 4 bases; junction bases not matched to a gene: 6. This CDR3 has 13 amino acids.

The chain recombines TRBV7-2 with TRBJ1-2, with D hard to call. V lost 1 base, J lost 4 bases, and 10 bases lay in between. This CDR3 has 14 residues. Germline loops: CDR1 SGHTA, CDR2 FQGNSA. The CDR3 DNA sequence: TGTGCCAGCAGCTTAGATCGCAACTCCTATGGCTACACCTTC. Residues: CASSLDRNSYGYTF.

The chain joins TRBV10-3 to TRBJ2-6, with D perhaps matching TRBD2 (6 bases). The CDR3 is made up of 17 amino acids. Trimming left V 3 bases short and J 4 bases short, with 16 bases between. In germline, CDR1 is ENHRY, CDR2 SYGVKD. The DNA of the CDR3 is TGTGCCATCAGTGATTCGGGAGTAATGTCCGGGGCCAACGTCCTGACTTTC. The encoded protein is CAISDSGVMSGANVLTF.

The chain couples TRBV7-8 to TRBJ1-5; TRBD1 matches 10 bases. From germline, CDR1 is SGHVS and CDR2 FQNEAQ. V dropped 3 bases and J dropped 6; count of bases not matched to a gene: 5. The length of the CDR3 is 15 residues. DNA of the CDR3: TGTGCCAGCAGCTTGATGGGACAGGGGAGTCAGCCCCAGCATTTT. Protein sequence: CASSLMGQGSQPQHF.

J is TRBJ1-1 and V is TRBV10-3; D gene unclear. Trimming removed 6 bases at V and 4 bases at J, with 15 bases between. This CDR3 is built from 14 residues. Germline loops: CDR1 ENHRY, CDR2 SYGVKD. The CDR3 DNA is TGTGCCATCAGACCCAACACGGGGAGCACTGAAGCTTTCTTT. Translated: CAIRPNTGSTEAFF.

The chain couples TRBV2 to TRBJ2-7; weak D call: TRBD2 (6 bases). Trimming took 0 bases from V and 0 from J, leaving 9 bases between them. The CDR3 sequence is 15 residues long. The germline CDR1 and CDR2 sequences are SNHLY and FYNNEI. CDR3 residues: CASSEALAPSYEQYF. CDR3 nucleotide sequence: TGTGCCAGCAGTGAAGCGCTAGCGCCCTCCTACGAGCAGTACTTC.

The J gene is TRBJ1-1, the V gene TRBV3-1 (or the pseudogene TRBV3-2); TRBD1 matches 9 bases. Germline values: CDR1 LGHDT, CDR2 YNNKEL (reference sequence). The CDR3 length is 15 residues. Unmatched junction bases numbered 4, after V lost 4 bases and J lost 1 base. DNA of the CDR3: TGTGCCAGCAGCCCACCGGGACAGGGGAACACTGAAGCTTTCTTT. This encodes CASSPPGQGNTEAFF.

V is TRBV2 and J is TRBJ1-4, with D perhaps TRBD1 (5 bases). Trimming took 6 bases from V and 5 from J, leaving 19 bases between them. CDR1 SNHLY and CDR2 FYNNEI come from the germline V gene. The length of the CDR3 is 16 residues. The DNA of the CDR3 is TGTGCCAGCAGCGGGGACTCCCCTCAACTAAATGAAAAACTGTTTTTT. Translation gives CASSGDSPQLNEKLFF.

The chain uses TRBV3-1 (or the pseudogene TRBV3-2) and TRBJ2-7; D remains ambiguous. The germline V gene has CDR1 LGHDT and CDR2 YNNKEL (reference sequence). CDR3 length: 13 amino acids. The germline V and J ends were trimmed by 2 bases and 3 bases, with 8 bases remaining between them. DNA of the CDR3: TGTGCCAGCAGCCAACTTTACAGCTACGAGCAGTACTTC. It encodes CASSQLYSYEQYF.

The chain recombines TRBV12-3 or TRBV12-4 with TRBJ2-2; D ambiguous. CDR3 size: 13 residues. V lost 6 bases and J 7 bases, leaving 12 bases between the germline ends. The CDR3 DNA reads as TGTGCCAGCAGACCCCCAGGAAGCGGGGAGCTGTTTTTT. This gives the protein CASRPPGSGELFF.